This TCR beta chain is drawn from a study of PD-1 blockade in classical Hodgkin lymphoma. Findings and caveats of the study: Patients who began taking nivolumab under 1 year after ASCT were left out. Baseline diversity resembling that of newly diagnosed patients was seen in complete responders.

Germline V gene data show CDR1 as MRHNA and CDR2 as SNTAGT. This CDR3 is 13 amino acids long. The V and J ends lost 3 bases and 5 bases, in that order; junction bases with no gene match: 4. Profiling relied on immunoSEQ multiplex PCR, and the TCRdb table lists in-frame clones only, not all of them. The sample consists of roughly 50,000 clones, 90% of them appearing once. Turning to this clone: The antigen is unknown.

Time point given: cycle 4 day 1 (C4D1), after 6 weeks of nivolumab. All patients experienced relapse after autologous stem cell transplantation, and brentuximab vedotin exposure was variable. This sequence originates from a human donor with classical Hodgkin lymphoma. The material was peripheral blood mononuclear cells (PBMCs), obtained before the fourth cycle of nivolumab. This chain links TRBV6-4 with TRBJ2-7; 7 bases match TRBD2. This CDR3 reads CASSEREKDEQYF. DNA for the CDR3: TGTGCCAGCAGTGAGCGGGAGAAGGACGAGCAGTACTTC.